These T cell receptor beta chains were read from a single sample in a study of tumor-infiltrating lymphocytes in primary liver carcinoma. Each CDR3 protein is one row after TCRdb ran MiXCR on the multiplex PCR reads. The sample lists 300,000 to 400,000 distinct CDR3 sequences, less than 70% seen once, with about 6.1% in the top ten. Sequenced input: peripheral blood. Receptors were obtained from a man aged 40-50 years with primary liver carcinoma and hepatitis B virus infection. CDR3s include the opening cysteine and the closing phenylalanine or tryptophan. A D gene is named only where the DNA matches it firmly. Where a row states a size, it is once, few, many or the class of an expanded clone; other rows omit it.

j_gene,abundance,d_gene,v_gene,CDR3nt,CDR3aa
TRBJ2-4,.,.,TRBV11-2,TGTGTCAGCAGCTCCCTATTGTCCAAAAACACTCAGTACTTC,CVSSSLLSKNTQYF
TRBJ1-3,.,.,TRBV5-6,TGTGCCAGCAGCTTGGGGGGGCATGGAAACACCATATATTTT,CASSLGGHGNTIYF
TRBJ2-5,few,.,TRBV10-1,TGCGCCAGCAGTGATTCGGCCCGCCAAGAGACCCAGTACTTC,CASSDSARQETQYF
TRBJ2-3,many,.,TRBV5-4,TGTGCCAGTTCGTGGCGGGATACGCAGTATTTT,CASSWRDTQYF
TRBJ2-7,few,TRBD2,TRBV11-2,TGTGCCAGCAGCTCCACTAGCGGGAGGGCCCTAGAGCAGTGCTTC,CASSSTSGRALEQCF
TRBJ1-1,.,.,TRBV9,TGTGCCAGCAGCGTGGGGACTTTGGTGAACACTGAAGCTTTCTTT,CASSVGTLVNTEAFF
TRBJ1-4,once,.,TRBV2,TGTGCCAGCAGTGGGGACGGCTATAATGAAAAACTGTTTTTT,CASSGDGYNEKLFF
TRBJ2-1,.,TRBD2,TRBV11-2,TGTGCCAGTAGCCCCCCGGGACTAGTGGATTACAATGAGCAGTTCTTC,CASSPPGLVDYNEQFF
TRBJ1-2,.,.,TRBV28,TGTGACAGCAGTTTACCAACTAACTATGGCTACACCTTC,CDSSLPTNYGYTF
TRBJ2-2,.,.,TRBV4-1,TGCGCTAGCAGCCAAAGGGCAGGGCGGTTCACCGGGGAGCCGTTTTTT,CASSQRAGRFTGEPFF
TRBJ2-1,few,.,TRBV28,TGTGCCAGCAGTTTAAGGTCCAGCAACAATGAGCAGTTCTTC,CASSLRSSNNEQFF